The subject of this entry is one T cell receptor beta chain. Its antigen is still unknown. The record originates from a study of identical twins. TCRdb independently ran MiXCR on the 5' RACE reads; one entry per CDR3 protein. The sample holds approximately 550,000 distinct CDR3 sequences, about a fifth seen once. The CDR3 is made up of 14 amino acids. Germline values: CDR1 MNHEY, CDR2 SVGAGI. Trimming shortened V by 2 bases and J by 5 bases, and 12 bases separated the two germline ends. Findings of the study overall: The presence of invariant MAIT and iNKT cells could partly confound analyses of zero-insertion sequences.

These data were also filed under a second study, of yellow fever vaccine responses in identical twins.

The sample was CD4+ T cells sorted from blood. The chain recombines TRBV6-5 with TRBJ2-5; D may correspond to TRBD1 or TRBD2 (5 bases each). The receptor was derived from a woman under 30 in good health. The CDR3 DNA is TGTGCCAGCAGTTACAGGCCGGGGCAGGAGACCCAGTACTTC. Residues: CASSYRPGQETQYF.